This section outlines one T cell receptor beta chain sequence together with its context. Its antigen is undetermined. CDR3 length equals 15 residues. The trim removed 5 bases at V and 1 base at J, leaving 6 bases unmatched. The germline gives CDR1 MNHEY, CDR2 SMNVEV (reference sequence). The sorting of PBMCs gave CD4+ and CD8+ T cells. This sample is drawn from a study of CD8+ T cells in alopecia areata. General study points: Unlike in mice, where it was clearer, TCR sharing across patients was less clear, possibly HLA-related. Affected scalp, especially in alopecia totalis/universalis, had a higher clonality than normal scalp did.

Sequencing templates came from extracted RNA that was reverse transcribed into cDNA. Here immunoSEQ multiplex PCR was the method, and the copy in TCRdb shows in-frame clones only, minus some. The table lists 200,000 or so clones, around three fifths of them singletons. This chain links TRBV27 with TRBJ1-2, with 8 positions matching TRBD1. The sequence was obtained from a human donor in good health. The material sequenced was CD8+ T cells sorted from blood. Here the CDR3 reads CASSTTDRVNYGYTF. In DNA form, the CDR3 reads TGTGCCAGCAGTACGACGGACAGGGTTAACTATGGCTACACCTTC.